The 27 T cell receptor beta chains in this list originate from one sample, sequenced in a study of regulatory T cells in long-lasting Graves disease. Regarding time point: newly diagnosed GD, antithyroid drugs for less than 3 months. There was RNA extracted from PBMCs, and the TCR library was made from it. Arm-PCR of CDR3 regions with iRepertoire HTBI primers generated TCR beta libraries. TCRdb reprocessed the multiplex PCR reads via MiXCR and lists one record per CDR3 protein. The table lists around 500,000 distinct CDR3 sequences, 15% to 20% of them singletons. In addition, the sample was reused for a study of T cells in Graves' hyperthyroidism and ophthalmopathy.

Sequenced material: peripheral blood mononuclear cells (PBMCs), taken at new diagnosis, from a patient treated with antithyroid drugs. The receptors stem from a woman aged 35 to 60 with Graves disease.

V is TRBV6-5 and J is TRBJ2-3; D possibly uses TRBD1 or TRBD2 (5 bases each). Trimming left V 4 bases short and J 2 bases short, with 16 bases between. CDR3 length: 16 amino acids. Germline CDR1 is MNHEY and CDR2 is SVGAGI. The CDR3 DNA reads TGTGCCAGCAGTTCCACCTTTGGGGGAACCACAGATACGCAGTATTTT. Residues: CASSSTFGGTTDTQYF.

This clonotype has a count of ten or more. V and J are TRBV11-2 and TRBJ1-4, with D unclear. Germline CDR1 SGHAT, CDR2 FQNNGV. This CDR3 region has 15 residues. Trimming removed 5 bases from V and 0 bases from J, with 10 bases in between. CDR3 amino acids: CASSPAAATNEKLFF. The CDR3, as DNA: TGTGCCAGCAGCCCCGCAGCAGCAACTAATGAAAAACTGTTTTTT.

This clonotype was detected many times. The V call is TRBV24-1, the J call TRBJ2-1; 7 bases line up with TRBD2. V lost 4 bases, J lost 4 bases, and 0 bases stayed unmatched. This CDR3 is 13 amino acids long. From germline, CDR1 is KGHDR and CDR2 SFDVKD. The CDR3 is CATSEGGYNEQFF. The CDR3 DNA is TGTGCCACCAGTGAGGGGGGGTACAATGAGCAGTTCTTC.

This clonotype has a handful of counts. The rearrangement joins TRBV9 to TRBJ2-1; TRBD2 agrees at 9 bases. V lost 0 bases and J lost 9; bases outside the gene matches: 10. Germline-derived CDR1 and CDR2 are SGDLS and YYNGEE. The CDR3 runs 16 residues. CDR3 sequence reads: CASSVASSGGFLEQFF. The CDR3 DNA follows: TGTGCCAGCAGCGTAGCAAGTAGCGGGGGCTTCCTTGAGCAGTTCTTC.

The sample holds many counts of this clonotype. CDR3 region: CAWSTRYNEKLFF. In DNA form, the CDR3 reads TGTGCCTGGAGTACCAGGTATAATGAAAAACTGTTTTTT. V is TRBV30 and J is TRBJ1-4; D is ambiguous. Trimming cost V 2 bases and J 4 bases, with 8 bases left between them. Germline CDR1 is GTSNPN and CDR2 is SVGIG (reference sequence). This CDR3 is built from 13 residues.

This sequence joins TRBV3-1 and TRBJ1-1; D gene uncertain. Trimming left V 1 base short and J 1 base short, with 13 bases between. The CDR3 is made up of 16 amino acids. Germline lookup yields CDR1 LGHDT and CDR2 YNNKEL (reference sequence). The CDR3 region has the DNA TGTGCCAGCAGCCAAGTTTTTGGACGGAGGAACACTGAAGCTTTCTTT. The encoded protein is CASSQVFGRRNTEAFF.

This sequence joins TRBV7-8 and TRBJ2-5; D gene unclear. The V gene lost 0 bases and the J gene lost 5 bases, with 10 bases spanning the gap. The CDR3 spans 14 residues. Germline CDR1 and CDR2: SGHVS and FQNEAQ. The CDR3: CASSLAARVETQYF. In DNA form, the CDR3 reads TGTGCCAGCAGCTTAGCGGCAAGGGTGGAGACCCAGTACTTC.

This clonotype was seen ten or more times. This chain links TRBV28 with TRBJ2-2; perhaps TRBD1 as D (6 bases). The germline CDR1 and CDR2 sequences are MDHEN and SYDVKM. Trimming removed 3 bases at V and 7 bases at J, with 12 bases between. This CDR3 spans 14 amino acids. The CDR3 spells CASSFLQDSGELFF. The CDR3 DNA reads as TGTGCCAGCAGTTTTTTACAGGACAGCGGGGAGCTGTTTTTT.

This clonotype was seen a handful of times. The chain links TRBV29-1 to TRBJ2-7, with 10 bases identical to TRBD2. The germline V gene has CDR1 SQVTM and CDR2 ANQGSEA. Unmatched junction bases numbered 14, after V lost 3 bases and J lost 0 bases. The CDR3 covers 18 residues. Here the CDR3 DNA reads TGCAGCGTTGAGTTAGGTGCTAGCGGGGGATCTAGCTCCTACGAGCAGTACTTC. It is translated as CSVELGASGGSSSYEQYF.

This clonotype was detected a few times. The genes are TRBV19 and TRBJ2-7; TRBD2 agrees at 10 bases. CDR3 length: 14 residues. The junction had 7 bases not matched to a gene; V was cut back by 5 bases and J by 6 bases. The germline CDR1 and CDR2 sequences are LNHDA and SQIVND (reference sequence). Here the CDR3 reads CASSLRVAGGEQYF. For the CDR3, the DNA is TGTGCCAGTAGTCTCAGAGTAGCGGGGGGCGAGCAGTACTTC.

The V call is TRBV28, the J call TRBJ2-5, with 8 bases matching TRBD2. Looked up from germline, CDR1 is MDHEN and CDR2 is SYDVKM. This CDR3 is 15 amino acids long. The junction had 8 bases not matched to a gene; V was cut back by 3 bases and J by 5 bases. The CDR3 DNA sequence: TGTGCCAGCAGTTTTTTTTCGGGGGGGGAGGAGACCCAGTACTTC. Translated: CASSFFSGGEETQYF.

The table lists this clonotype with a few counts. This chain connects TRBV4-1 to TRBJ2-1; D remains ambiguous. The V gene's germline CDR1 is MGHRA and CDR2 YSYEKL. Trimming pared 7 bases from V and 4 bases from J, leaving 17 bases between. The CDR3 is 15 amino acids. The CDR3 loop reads CASNYGPASYNEQFF. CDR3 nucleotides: TGCGCCAGCAATTACGGTCCTGCCAGTTACAATGAGCAGTTCTTC.

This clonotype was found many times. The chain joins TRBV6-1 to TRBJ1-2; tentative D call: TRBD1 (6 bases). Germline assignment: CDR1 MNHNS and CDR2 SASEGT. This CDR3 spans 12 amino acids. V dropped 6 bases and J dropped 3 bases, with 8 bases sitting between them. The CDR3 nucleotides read TGTGCCAGCAGACAGGGTGACTATGGCTACACCTTC. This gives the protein CASRQGDYGYTF.

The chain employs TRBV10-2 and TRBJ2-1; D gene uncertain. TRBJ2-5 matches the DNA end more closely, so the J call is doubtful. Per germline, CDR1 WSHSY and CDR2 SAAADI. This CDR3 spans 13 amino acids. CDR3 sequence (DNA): TGCGCCAGCAGTGTTGAACACCAAGAGACCCAGTACTTC. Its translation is CASSVEHQETQYF.

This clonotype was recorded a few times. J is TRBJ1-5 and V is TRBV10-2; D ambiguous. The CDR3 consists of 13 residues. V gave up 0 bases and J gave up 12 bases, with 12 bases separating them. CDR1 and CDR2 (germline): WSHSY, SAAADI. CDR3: CASSESRATLQHF. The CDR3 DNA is TGCGCCAGCAGTGAGTCTAGGGCCACTCTCCAGCATTTT.

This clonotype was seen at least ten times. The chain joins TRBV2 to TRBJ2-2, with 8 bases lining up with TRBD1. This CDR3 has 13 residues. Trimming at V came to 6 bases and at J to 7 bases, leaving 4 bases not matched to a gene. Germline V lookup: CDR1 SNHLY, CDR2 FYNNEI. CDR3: CASRGQGNGELFF. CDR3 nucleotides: TGTGCCAGCAGAGGACAGGGTAACGGGGAGCTGTTTTTT.

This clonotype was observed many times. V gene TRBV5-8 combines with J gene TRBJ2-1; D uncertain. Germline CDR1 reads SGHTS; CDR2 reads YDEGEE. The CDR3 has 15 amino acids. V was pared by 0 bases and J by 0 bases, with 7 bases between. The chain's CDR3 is CASSLGHYSYNEQFF. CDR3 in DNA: TGTGCCAGCAGCTTGGGACACTACTCCTACAATGAGCAGTTCTTC.

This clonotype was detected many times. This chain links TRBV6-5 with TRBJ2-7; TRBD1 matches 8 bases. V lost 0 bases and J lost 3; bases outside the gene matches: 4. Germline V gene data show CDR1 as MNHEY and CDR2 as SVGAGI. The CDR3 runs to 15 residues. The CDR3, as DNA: TGTGCCAGCAGTTACTCCGGGACAGGAGTCTACGAGCAGTACTTC. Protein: CASSYSGTGVYEQYF.

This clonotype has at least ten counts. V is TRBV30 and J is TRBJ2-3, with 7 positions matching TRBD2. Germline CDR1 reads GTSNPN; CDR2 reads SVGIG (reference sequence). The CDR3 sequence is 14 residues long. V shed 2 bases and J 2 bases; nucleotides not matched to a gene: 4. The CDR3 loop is CAWSSGVPTDTQYF. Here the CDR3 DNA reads TGTGCCTGGAGTAGCGGGGTACCCACAGATACGCAGTATTTT.

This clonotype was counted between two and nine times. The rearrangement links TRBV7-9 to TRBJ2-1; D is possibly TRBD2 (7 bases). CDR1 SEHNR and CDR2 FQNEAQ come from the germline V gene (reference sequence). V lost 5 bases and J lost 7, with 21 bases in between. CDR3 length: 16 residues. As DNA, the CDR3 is TGTGCCAGCAGCCCCCGGGGGGCATCGCGGGGTAATGAGCAGTTCTTC. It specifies CASSPRGASRGNEQFF.

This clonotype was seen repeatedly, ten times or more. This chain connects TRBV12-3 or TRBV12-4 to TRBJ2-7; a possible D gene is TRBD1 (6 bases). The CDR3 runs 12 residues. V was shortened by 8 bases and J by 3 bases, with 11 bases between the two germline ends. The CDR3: CASGQGYYEQYF. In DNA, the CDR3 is TGTGCCAGCGGCCAGGGGTACTACGAGCAGTACTTC.

The CDR3 is CASSQDMRAGGVAGANVLTF. For the CDR3, the DNA is TGCGCCAGCAGCCAAGATATGCGAGCGGGGGGGGTCGCTGGGGCCAACGTCCTGACTTTC. This rearrangement joins TRBV4-1 to TRBJ2-6; TRBD2 matches at 10 bases. CDR3 size: 20 residues. Losses at the gene ends were 0 bases for V and 2 bases for J; bases not matched to a gene: 10. Per germline, CDR1 MGHRA and CDR2 YSYEKL.

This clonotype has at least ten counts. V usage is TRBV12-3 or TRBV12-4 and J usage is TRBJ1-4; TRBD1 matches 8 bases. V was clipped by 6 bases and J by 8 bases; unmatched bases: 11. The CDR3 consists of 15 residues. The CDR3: CASRQNRGKGEKLFF. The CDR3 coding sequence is TGTGCCAGCAGACAAAACAGGGGGAAAGGGGAAAAACTGTTTTTT.

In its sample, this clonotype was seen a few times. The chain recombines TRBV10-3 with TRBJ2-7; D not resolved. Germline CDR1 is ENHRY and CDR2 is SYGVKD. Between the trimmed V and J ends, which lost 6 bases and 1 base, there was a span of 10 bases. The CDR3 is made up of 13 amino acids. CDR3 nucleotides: TGTGCCATCAGCGCAGGTGGGTCCTACGAGCAGTACTTC. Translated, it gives CAISAGGSYEQYF.

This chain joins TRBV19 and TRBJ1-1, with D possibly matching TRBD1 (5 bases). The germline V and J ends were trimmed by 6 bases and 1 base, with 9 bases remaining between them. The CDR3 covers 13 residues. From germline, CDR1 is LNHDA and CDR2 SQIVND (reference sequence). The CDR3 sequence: CASSRATNTEAFF. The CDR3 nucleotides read TGTGCCAGTAGCAGGGCAACGAACACTGAAGCTTTCTTT. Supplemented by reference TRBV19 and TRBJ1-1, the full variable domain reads DGGITQSPKYLFRKEGQNVTLSCEQNLNHDAMYWYRQDPGQGLRLIYYSQIVNDFQKGDIAEGYSVSREKKESFPLTVTSAQKNPTAFYLCASSRATNTEAFFGQGTRLTVV.

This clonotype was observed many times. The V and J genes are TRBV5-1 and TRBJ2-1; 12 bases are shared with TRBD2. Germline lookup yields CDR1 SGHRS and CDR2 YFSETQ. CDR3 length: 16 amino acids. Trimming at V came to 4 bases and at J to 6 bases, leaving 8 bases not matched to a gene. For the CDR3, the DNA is TGCGCCAGCAGCCCGCTAGCGGGGGGGTCGAGCAATGAGCAGTTCTTC. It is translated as CASSPLAGGSSNEQFF.

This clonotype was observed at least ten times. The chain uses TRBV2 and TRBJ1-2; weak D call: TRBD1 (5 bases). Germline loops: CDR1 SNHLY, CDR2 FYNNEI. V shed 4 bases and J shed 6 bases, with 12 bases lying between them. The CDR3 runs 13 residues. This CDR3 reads CASSASGFDGYTF. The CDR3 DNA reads TGTGCCAGCAGTGCGTCAGGGTTCGATGGCTACACCTTC.